This T cell receptor (beta chain) was sequenced during a study of blood T cell repertoires in COVID-19 (dated by TCRdb to 2018 to 2021). Some background on the complete study: Collaborator samples came from the United States, Italy and Spain and covered acute and convalescent phases of COVID-19. The material from the prospective study consisted of cDNA or gDNA derived from T cells, B-cell-depleted T cells, or PBMCs. The dataset comprised deeply sampled blood TCRbeta repertoires from subjects exposed to, actively infected with, or recovered from COVID-19. The repertoires were released in a freely available public database meant as a resource for research on the immune response to SARS-CoV-2. The samples were drawn from the first 160 participants of the ongoing ImmuneRACE study and from 950 to 1,500 subjects provided by 6 global collaborators. A de-identified subject ID, COVID-19 status, age in years and sex were almost always included in the sample metadata. HLA class I and class II types, where available, came from metadata supplied by the sample provider rather than from assay-based typing.

On the study overall, not on this receptor specifically: The quantity of clinical and demographic metadata differed by source and by participant and was supplied without curation.

Enrolling through a virtual design, the prospective study's participants ranged in age from roughly 18 to 89 years and lived across approximately 25 United States geographic areas. To assign participants to cohorts, the prospective study relied on clinical history that participants themselves reported in a screening survey and a study questionnaire. Exposed participants had been in contact, within 2 weeks of entering the study, with a person who had a PCR-confirmed or clinician-diagnosed case of COVID-19. In the prospective study, mobile phlebotomists collected whole blood, serum and a nasopharyngeal or oropharyngeal swab from each participant. Participants in the prospective study had the option to provide additional blood draws and questionnaires over an approximately 2-month period. Before DNA extraction, blood samples from the prospective study were shipped at room temperature or frozen. Worth noting for this clone: There is no known antigen for this receptor. Base qualities are not recorded, but no much larger clone differs from it by a single base.

The germline V gene supplies CDR1 MNHEY and CDR2 SVGAGI. V sheds 8 bases and J sheds 4 bases, leaving 20 bases between their ends. From its cysteine to its phenylalanine, the CDR3 spans 15 amino acids. Solely the CDR3 DNA is kept, with 45 bases framed from the first base. The immunoSEQ Assay, a bias-controlled multiplex PCR, was used to amplify TCRbeta CDR3 regions from genomic DNA. On the authors' methods: Nucleated cell counts per sample were estimated from amplification of reference gene primers within the assay. Sequence reads were collapsed and filtered to measure the absolute abundance of every unique TCRbeta CDR3 rearrangement. For each sample, productive Simpson clonality was calculated as the square root of Simpson's diversity index over productive rearrangements. TCRdb took this table from immuneACCESS and kept in-frame rearrangements with V and J called. Such tables lack part of the clones; where checked against another copy, unresolved V genes explain under half of the gap, and the rest is unexplained. V and J calls plus clone size are reproduced from that table; the DNA served to infer D and trimming. The sample table lists some 190,000 clones, 80% of them with a count of one. The top ten clonotypes cover under 15% of the sample.

The chain is encoded by TRBV6-5 joined to TRBJ1-2, with no reliable assignment of the D segment. Input material: PBMCs or T cells enriched from blood (not recorded which). The receptor was derived from a man aged 55-75 years who had been exposed to COVID-19. CDR3 loop: CASEGVRISSYGYTF. The DNA sequence is as follows: TGTGCCAGCGAAGGAGTCAGAATCTCCTCCTATGGCTACACCTTC.